The 8 T cell receptor beta chains below were found in one sample sequenced in a study of T cell responses to AZD1222 COVID-19 vaccine. The data were produced by immunoSEQ multiplex PCR, yet TCRdb's version contains in-frame clones alone and is incomplete. Of more than 140,000 clones listed, roughly 88% were seen once; the top ten hold about 3.2%. This material consisted of peripheral blood, taken on day 0 of MenACWY control vaccination. These receptors were collected from an adult in good health.

The chain combines TRBV9 with TRBJ1-1, with D unclear. The CDR3 has 14 residues. With 4 bases removed from V and 1 base from J, the gap between germline ends came to 11 bases. Germline lookup yields CDR1 SGDLS and CDR2 YYNGEE. CDR3 sequence: CASSPSTGNTEAFF. CDR3 bases: TGTGCCAGCAGCCCGTCGACGGGGAACACTGAAGCTTTCTTT.

The chain joins TRBV7-9 to TRBJ2-3, with a weak D call TRBD1 (6 bases). V lost 1 base and J 4 bases, leaving 6 bases between the germline ends. Germline CDR1 and CDR2: SEHNR and FQNEAQ (reference sequence). This CDR3 is 13 amino acids long. This CDR3 is CASSLGQADTQYF. The CDR3 DNA reads as TGTGCCAGCAGCTTAGGACAGGCAGATACGCAGTATTTT.

The rearrangement joins TRBV28 to TRBJ2-2, with 7 bases matching TRBD2. Germline V gene data show CDR1 as MDHEN and CDR2 as SYDVKM. V lost 3 bases to trimming and J lost 5 bases; unmatched junction nucleotides: 6. This CDR3 comprises 15 residues. CDR3 amino acids: CASSFGGSRTGELFF. The DNA of the CDR3 is TGTGCCAGCAGTTTTGGCGGGAGTAGGACCGGGGAGCTGTTTTTT.

The chain carries TRBV18 and TRBJ1-1; D gene ambiguous. V dropped 1 base and J dropped 1 base, with 7 bases sitting between them. This CDR3 is 14 amino acids long. Looked up from germline, CDR1 is KGHSH and CDR2 is LQKENI. The CDR3 nucleotides are TGTGCCAGCTCACCACGGGTGGAGAACACTGAAGCTTTCTTT. It translates to CASSPRVENTEAFF.

The gene calls are TRBV27 and TRBJ2-1, with TRBD1 identical over 7 bases. The CDR3 runs 12 residues. With V trimmed by 6 bases and J by 8 bases, 4 bases remained unmatched. Germline V CDR1 and CDR2: MNHEY, SMNVEV (reference sequence). The CDR3 bases are TGTGCCAGCAGGACAGGGTCTCATGAGCAGTTCTTC. This encodes CASRTGSHEQFF.

The V and J genes are TRBV6-5 and TRBJ2-7; D assignment may be TRBD1 or TRBD2 (5 bases each). With 6 bases removed from V and 3 bases from J, the gap between germline ends came to 9 bases. The CDR3 length is 12 residues. Germline assignment: CDR1 MNHEY and CDR2 SVGAGI. This chain's CDR3 is CASRGDGYEQYF. CDR3 coding DNA: TGTGCCAGCAGGGGGGACGGCTACGAGCAGTACTTC.

The chain joins TRBV24-1 to TRBJ2-5; 10 positions match TRBD2. The CDR3 runs to 16 residues. Germline CDR1 reads KGHDR; CDR2 reads SFDVKD. Trimming cost V 2 bases and J 2 bases; bases outside gene matches: 4. The CDR3 sequence is CATSDWVAGGQETQYF. The CDR3, as DNA: TGTGCCACCAGTGATTGGGTAGCGGGAGGACAAGAGACCCAGTACTTC.

This clone was observed once. V gene TRBV24-1 combines with J gene TRBJ1-5; TRBD1 is a possible D gene (6 bases). Germline CDR1 is KGHDR and CDR2 is SFDVKD. This CDR3 comprises 14 residues. The V gene lost 1 base and the J gene lost 7 bases, with 10 bases spanning the gap. As DNA, the CDR3 is TGTGCCACCAGTGATTTAGGGGGGGGGCAGCCCCAGCATTTT. It is translated as CATSDLGGGQPQHF.